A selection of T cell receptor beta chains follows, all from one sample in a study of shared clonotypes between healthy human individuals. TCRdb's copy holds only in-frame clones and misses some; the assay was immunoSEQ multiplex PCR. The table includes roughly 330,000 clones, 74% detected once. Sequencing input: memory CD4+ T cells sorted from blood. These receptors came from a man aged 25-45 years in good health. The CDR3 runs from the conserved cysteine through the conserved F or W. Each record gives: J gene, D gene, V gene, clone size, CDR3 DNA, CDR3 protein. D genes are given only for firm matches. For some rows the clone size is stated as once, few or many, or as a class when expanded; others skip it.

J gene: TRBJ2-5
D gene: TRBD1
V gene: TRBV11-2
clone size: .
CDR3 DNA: TGTGCCAGCAGCTTCCTCACAGGGGGCCGAGAAGAGACCCAGTACTTC
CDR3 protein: CASSFLTGGREETQYF

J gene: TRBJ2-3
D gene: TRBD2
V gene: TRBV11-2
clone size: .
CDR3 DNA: TGTGCCAGCAGAAGACTAGCGGGGCCGAGCACAGATACGCAGTATTTT
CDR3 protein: CASRRLAGPSTDTQYF

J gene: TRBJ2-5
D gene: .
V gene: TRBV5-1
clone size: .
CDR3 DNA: TGCGCCAGCAGCTTGGATCCGAAACAGTTCCACCGGGAGACCCAGTACTTC
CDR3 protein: CASSLDPKQFHRETQYF

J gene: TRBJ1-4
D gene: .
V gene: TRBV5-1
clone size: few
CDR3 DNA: TGCGCCAGCAGCTTGACAGGGCTGGGTGAAAAACTGTTTTTT
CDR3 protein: CASSLTGLGEKLFF

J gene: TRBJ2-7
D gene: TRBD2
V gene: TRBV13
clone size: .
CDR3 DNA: TGTGCCAGCAGCTCGAGACTAGCGGCTACCTACGAGCAGTACTTC
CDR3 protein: CASSSRLAATYEQYF

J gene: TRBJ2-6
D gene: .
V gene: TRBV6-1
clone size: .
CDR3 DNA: TGTGCCAGCAGGGAAACCGGGACCGCAGGGGCCAACGTCCTGACTTTC
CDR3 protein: CASRETGTAGANVLTF

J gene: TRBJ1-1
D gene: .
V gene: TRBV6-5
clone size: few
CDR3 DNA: TGTGCCAGCAGCCTCCACGGGGGGCCCAAGTCTGAAGCTTTCTTT
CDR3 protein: CASSLHGGPKSEAFF

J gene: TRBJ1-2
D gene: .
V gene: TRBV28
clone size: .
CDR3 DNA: TGTGCCAGCAGTGTGTTGCAGAACTATGGCTACACCTTC
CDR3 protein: CASSVLQNYGYTF

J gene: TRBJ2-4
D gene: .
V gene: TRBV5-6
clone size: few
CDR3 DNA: TGTGCCAGCAGCTTGAGAGTTTTGGGAAACATTCAGTACTTC
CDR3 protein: CASSLRVLGNIQYF

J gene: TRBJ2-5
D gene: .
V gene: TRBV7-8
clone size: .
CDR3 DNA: TGTGCCAGCAGCTTAGACAGCCAAGAGACCCAGTACTTC
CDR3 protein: CASSLDSQETQYF

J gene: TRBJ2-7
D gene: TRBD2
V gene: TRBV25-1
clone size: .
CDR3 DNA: TGTGCCACCCGGACTAGCGGGAGCTCCTACGAGCAGTACTTC
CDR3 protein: CATRTSGSSYEQYF

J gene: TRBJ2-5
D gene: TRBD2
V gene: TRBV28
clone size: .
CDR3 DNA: TGTGCCAGCAGTTCGCCTAGCGGGAGTAGAGAGACCCAGTACTTC
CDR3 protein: CASSSPSGSRETQYF

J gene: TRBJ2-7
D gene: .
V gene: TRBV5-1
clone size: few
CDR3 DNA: TGCGCCAGCAGCTTGGAAGCTAACTCCTACGAGCAGTACTTC
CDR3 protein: CASSLEANSYEQYF

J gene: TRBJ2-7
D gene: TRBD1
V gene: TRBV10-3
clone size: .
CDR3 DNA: TGTGCCATCAGTGAGCGACAGGGAGACTACGAGCAGTACTTC
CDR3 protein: CAISERQGDYEQYF